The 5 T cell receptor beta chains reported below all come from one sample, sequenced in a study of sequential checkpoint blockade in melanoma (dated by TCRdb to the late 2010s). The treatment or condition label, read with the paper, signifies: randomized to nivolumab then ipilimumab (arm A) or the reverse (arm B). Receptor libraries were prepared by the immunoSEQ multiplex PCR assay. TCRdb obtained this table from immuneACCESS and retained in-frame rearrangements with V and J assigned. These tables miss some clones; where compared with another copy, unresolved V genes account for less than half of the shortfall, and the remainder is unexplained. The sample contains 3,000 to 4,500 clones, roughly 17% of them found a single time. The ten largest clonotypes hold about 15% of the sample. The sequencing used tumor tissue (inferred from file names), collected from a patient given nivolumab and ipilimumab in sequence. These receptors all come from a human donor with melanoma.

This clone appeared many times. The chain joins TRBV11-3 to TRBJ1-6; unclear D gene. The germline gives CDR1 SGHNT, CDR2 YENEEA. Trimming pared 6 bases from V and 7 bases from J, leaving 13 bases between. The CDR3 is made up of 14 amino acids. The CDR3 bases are TGTGCCAGCAGTCAAGACCTCTACAATTCACCCCTCCACTTT. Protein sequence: CASSQDLYNSPLHF. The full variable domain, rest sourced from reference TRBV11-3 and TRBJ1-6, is EAGVVQSPRYKIIEKKQPVAFWCNPISGHNTLYWYLQNLGQGPELLIRYENEEAVDDSQLPKDRFSAERLKGVDSTLKIQPAELGDSAVYLCASSQDLYNSPLHFGNGTRLTVT.

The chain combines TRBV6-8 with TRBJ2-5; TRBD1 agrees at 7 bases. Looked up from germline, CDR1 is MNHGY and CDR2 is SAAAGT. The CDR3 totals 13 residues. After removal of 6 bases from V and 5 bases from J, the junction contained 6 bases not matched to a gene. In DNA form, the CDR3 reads TGTGCCAGCAGACCCGGGACAGTTGAGACCCAGTACTTC. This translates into CASRPGTVETQYF.

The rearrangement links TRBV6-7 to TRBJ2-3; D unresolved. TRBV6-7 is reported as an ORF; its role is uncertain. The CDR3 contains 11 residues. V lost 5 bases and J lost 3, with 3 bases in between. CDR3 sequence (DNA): TGTGCCAGCAGTAATACAGATACGCAGTATTTT. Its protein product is CASSNTDTQYF.

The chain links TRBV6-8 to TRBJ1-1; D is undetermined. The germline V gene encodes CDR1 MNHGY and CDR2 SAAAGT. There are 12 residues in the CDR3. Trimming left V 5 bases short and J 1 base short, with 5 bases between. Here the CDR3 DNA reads TGTGCCAGCAGTCCCAGGAACACTGAAGCTTTCTTT. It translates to CASSPRNTEAFF.

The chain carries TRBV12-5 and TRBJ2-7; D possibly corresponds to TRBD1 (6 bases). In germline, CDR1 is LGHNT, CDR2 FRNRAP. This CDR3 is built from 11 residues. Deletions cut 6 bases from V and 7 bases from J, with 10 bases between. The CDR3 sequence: CASGGAREQYF. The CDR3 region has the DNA TGTGCTAGTGGGGGGGCGCGGGAGCAGTACTTC.